The source of this T cell receptor beta chain is a study of OX40 agonist ivuxolimab in advanced cancers. Study-level findings and limits: The CD4+ and CD8+ T cells in the blood had expanded clonally by week 6 at 0.1 to 3.0 mg/kg.

The protocol was immunoSEQ multiplex PCR, while the TCRdb copy is restricted to in-frame clones and leaves out a portion. The sample shows over 25,000 clones, 80% of them seen only once. The CDR3 has 14 residues. The ends were cut back, 1 base at V and 7 bases at J, with 14 bases in the middle. The germline V gene has CDR1 LGHNA and CDR2 YNFKEQ. Worth noting for this clone: Antigen specificity is unknown.

This chain joins TRBV4-2 and TRBJ2-7; a weak D match, TRBD1 (6 bases). The material sequenced was CD4+ or CD8+ T cells sorted from blood, taken in a trial of the OX40 agonist ivuxolimab. This clonotype originated in an adult with an advanced solid tumor such as melanoma, head and neck, liver or kidney cancer. The CDR3 spells CASSQGFDRSEQYF. CDR3 sequence (DNA): TGTGCCAGCAGCCAAGGTTTTGACAGGTCGGAGCAGTACTTC.